The 8 T cell receptor beta chains presented below share a single source sample, sequenced in a study of blood T cell repertoires in COVID-19. Using immunoSEQ multiplex PCR, the repertoire was profiled, and TCRdb retains in-frame clones only, with some absent. The table shows some 340,000 clones, with 90% to 95% occurring only once. Sequencing used PBMCs or T cells enriched from blood (not recorded which). These receptors originate from a woman aged 25 to 45 who had been exposed to COVID-19.

This chain links TRBV6-5 with TRBJ2-7, with D possibly matching TRBD1 (6 bases). CDR3 length: 14 residues. From germline, CDR1 is MNHEY and CDR2 SVGAGI. The V gene lost 0 bases and the J gene lost 4 bases, with 10 bases spanning the gap. For the CDR3, the DNA is TGTGCCAGCAGTTACTCAGGGGGACGGTACGAGCAGTACTTC. Protein: CASSYSGGRYEQYF.

The count of this clone is one. V is TRBV18 and J is TRBJ1-1; D is unclear. Germline assignment: CDR1 KGHSH and CDR2 LQKENI. This CDR3 contains 11 residues. Between the trimmed V and J ends, which lost 5 bases and 11 bases, there was a span of 12 bases. CDR3 loop: CASSMEGWAFF. CDR3 sequence (DNA): TGTGCCAGCTCAATGGAGGGTTGGGCTTTCTTT. Filled out from reference TRBV18 and TRBJ1-1, the complete variable domain reads NAGVMQNPRHLVRRRGQEARLRCSPMKGHSHVYWYRQLPEEGLKFMVYLQKENIIDESGMPKERFSAEFPKEGPSILRIQQVVRGDSAAYFCASSMEGWAFFGQGTRLTVV.

The chain has TRBV4-1 and TRBJ2-3; 8 nucleotides line up with TRBD2. Germline-derived CDR1 and CDR2 are MGHRA and YSYEKL. The V and J ends lost 1 base and 5 bases, in that order; junction bases with no gene match: 5. The length of the CDR3 is 15 residues. The CDR3 is CASSQVHGGEDTQYF. The CDR3 DNA is TGCGCCAGCAGCCAAGTCCACGGGGGGGAAGATACGCAGTATTTT.

The chain is built from TRBV25-1 and TRBJ1-2; TRBD1 might be the D (5 bases). Germline V CDR1 and CDR2: MGHDK, SYGVNS. The V end lost 1 base, the J end lost 8 bases, and 14 bases lay between the germline ends. The CDR3 runs to 14 residues. DNA of the CDR3: TGTGCCAGCAGTGAATCTCGGGGGTCCGACGGCTACACCTTC. It yields the protein CASSESRGSDGYTF.

V gene TRBV5-5 combines with J gene TRBJ1-4, with D possibly matching TRBD1 (5 bases). The germline gives CDR1 SGHKS, CDR2 YYEKEE (reference sequence). This CDR3 spans 14 amino acids. The germline V and J ends were trimmed by 4 bases and 11 bases, with 18 bases remaining between them. The CDR3, as DNA: TGTGCCAGCAGCCGCCTGGGGGAGGACCTCAAACTGTTTTTT. As protein: CASSRLGEDLKLFF.

The gene calls are TRBV6-2 or TRBV6-3 and TRBJ1-2, with D possibly matching TRBD1 (5 bases). CDR1 is MNHEY and CDR2 is SVGEGT in the germline V gene. This CDR3 comprises 13 residues. Trimming took 6 bases from V and 8 from J, leaving 16 bases between them. For the CDR3, the DNA is TGTGCCAGCAGCCCCAGGGACTGGCGCGGCTACACCTTC. Translation gives CASSPRDWRGYTF.

In its sample, this clone was seen once. This rearrangement joins TRBV5-6 to TRBJ2-3; maybe TRBD1 (5 bases). CDR1 and CDR2 (germline): SGHDT, YYEEEE. Trimming shortened V by 0 bases and J by 3 bases, and 14 bases separated the two germline ends. The CDR3 is made up of 16 amino acids. Here the CDR3 DNA reads TGTGCCAGCAGCTTGGCCCAAAGGGGCAGGACAGATACGCAGTATTTT. Amino acid sequence: CASSLAQRGRTDTQYF.

This chain connects TRBV27 to TRBJ2-5, with 9 bases aligning to TRBD2. CDR3 length: 16 residues. Looked up from germline, CDR1 is MNHEY and CDR2 is SMNVEV (reference sequence). V dropped 1 base and J dropped 2; count of bases not matched to a gene: 5. For the CDR3, the DNA is TGTGCCAGCAGTTTATTTCGTGCGGGGGGGCAAGAGACCCAGTACTTC. Translating gives CASSLFRAGGQETQYF.